Sequencing of this T cell receptor beta chain was carried out in a study of blood T cell repertoires in COVID-19. Sequenced by immunoSEQ multiplex PCR; TCRdb stores in-frame clones only, minus some. The sample holds around 180,000 clones, roughly 79% seen once. Germline V lookup: CDR1 MDHEN, CDR2 SYDVKM. The CDR3 has 14 residues. Trimming removed 4 bases at V and 6 bases at J, with 15 bases between. The sample comprised peripheral blood. The TCR was taken from a man aged 55-75 years with active or convalescent COVID-19. The chain recombines TRBV28 with TRBJ1-1; D gene uncertain. The CDR3 nucleotides are TGTGCCAGCAGTTCACCCCCCCGAGGTGCTGAAGCTTTCTTT. Its protein is CASSSPPRGAEAFF.